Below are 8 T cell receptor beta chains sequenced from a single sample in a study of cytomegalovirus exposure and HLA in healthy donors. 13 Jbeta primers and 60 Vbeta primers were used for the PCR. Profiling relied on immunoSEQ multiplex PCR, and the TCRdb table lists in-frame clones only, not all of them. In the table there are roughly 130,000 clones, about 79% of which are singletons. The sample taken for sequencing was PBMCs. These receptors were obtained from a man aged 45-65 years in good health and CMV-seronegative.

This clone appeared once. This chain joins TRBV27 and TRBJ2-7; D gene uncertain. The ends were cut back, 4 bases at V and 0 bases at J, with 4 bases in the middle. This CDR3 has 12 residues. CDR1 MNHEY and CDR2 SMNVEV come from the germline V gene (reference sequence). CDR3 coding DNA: TGTGCCAGCAGTTATAACTCCTACGAGCAGTACTTC. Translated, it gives CASSYNSYEQYF.

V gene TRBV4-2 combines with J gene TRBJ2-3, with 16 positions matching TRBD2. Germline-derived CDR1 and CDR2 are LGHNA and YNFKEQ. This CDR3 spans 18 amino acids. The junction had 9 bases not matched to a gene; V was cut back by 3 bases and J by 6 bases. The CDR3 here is CASSQGTSGGARLDTQYF. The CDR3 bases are TGTGCCAGCAGCCAGGGGACTAGCGGGGGGGCTCGGTTGGATACGCAGTATTTT.

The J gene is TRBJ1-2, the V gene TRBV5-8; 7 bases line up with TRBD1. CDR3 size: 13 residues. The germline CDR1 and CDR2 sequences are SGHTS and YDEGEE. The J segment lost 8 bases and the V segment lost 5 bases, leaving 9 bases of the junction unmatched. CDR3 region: CASSHTGADGYTF. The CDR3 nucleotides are TGTGCCAGCAGTCACACAGGGGCGGACGGCTACACCTTC.

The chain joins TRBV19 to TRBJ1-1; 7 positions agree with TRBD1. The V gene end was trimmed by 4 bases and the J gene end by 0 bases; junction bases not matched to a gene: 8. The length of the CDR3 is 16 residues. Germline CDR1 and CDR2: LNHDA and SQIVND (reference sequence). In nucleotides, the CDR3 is TGTGCCAGTAGTACAGACAGGGCCGTCATGAACACTGAAGCTTTCTTT. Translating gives CASSTDRAVMNTEAFF.

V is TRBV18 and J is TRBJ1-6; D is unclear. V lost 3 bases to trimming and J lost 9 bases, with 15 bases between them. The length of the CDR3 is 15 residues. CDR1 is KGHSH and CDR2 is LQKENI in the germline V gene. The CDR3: CASSPDFIDISPLHF. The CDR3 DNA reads TGTGCCAGCTCACCGGACTTTATTGATATTTCACCCCTCCACTTT.

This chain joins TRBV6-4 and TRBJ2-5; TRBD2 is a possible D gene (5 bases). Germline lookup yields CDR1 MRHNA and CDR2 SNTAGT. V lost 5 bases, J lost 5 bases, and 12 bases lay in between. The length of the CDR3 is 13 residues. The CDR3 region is CASSPGPGETQYF. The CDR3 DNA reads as TGTGCCAGCAGTCCCGGACCGGGGGAGACCCAGTACTTC.

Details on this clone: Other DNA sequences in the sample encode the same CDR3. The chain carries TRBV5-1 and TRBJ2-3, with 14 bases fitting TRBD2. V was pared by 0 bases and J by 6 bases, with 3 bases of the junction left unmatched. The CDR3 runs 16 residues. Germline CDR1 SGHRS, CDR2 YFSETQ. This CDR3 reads CASSLEGLAGVDTQYF. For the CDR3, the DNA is TGCGCCAGCAGCTTGGAGGGACTAGCGGGGGTGGATACGCAGTATTTT.

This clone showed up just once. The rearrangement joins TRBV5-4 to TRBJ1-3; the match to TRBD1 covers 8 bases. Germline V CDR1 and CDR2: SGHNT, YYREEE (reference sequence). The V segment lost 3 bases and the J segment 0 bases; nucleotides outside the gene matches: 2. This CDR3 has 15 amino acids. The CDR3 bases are TGTGCCAGCAGCTCCACAGGGGGCTCTGGAAACACCATATATTTT. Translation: CASSSTGGSGNTIYF.